A selection of T cell receptor beta chains follows, all from one sample in a study of cytomegalovirus exposure and HLA in healthy donors. TCRdb keeps only in-frame clones here, not all; method: immunoSEQ multiplex PCR. The table includes about 170,000 clones, 70% to 85% detected once. The sequenced material came from PBMCs. All receptors derive from a woman between 25 and 40 years old in good health and CMV-seropositive. Both conserved end residues are part of each CDR3. Each record gives: CDR3 DNA, CDR3 protein, clone size, V gene, D gene, J gene. A D gene is named only where the DNA matches it firmly. Only part of the rows carry a size: once, few, many, or a class if the clone is expanded.

CDR3 DNA: TGTGCCAGCAGCGAAGTCAACAGGGGAGCCTACGAGCAGTACTTC
CDR3 protein: CASSEVNRGAYEQYF
clone size: -
V gene: TRBV7-2
D gene: TRBD1
J gene: TRBJ2-7

CDR3 DNA: TGTGCCAGCAGTTTCGTGGCGGGATCGCCCCCACACACAGATACGCAGTATTTT
CDR3 protein: CASSFVAGSPPHTDTQYF
clone size: -
V gene: TRBV27
D gene: -
J gene: TRBJ2-3

CDR3 DNA: TGTGCCAGCAGTGGGACTAGCTCCAGCGAGCAGTACTTC
CDR3 protein: CASSGTSSSEQYF
clone size: -
V gene: TRBV6-1
D gene: TRBD2
J gene: TRBJ2-7

CDR3 DNA: TGTGCCAGCAGCTCCGGACGGGCTAGCGGGAGGGCCGGGACAGATACGCAGTATTTT
CDR3 protein: CASSSGRASGRAGTDTQYF
clone size: -
V gene: TRBV7-9
D gene: TRBD2
J gene: TRBJ2-3

CDR3 DNA: TGTGCCAGCAGCAACATTCTCGGGGAGCTGTTTTTT
CDR3 protein: CASSNILGELFF
clone size: -
V gene: TRBV28
D gene: -
J gene: TRBJ2-2

CDR3 DNA: TGTGCCAGCAGTTTGGCCACAGGAAGCTCCTACAATGAGCAGTTCTTC
CDR3 protein: CASSLATGSSYNEQFF
clone size: -
V gene: TRBV28
D gene: -
J gene: TRBJ2-1

CDR3 DNA: TGTGCCAGCAGCTTAGGGACAGGGCACTATGGCTACACCTTC
CDR3 protein: CASSLGTGHYGYTF
clone size: -
V gene: TRBV5-6
D gene: TRBD1
J gene: TRBJ1-2

CDR3 DNA: TGTGCCAGCAGTCCGAAGCGGTCCCCCTCTAGCACAGATACGCAGTATTTT
CDR3 protein: CASSPKRSPSSTDTQYF
clone size: once
V gene: TRBV27
D gene: -
J gene: TRBJ2-3

CDR3 DNA: TGTGCCAGCTTAGAAGAGACCCAGTACTTC
CDR3 protein: CASLEETQYF
clone size: -
V gene: TRBV6-1
D gene: -
J gene: TRBJ2-5

CDR3 DNA: TGCGCCAGCAGCTTGACTAGCGGGAGGGCCGTCGGAGATACGCAGTATTTT
CDR3 protein: CASSLTSGRAVGDTQYF
clone size: -
V gene: TRBV5-1
D gene: TRBD2
J gene: TRBJ2-3

CDR3 DNA: TGCGCCAGCAGCTTACAGACAGGGTTAGATCAGCCCCAGCATTTT
CDR3 protein: CASSLQTGLDQPQHF
clone size: -
V gene: TRBV5-1
D gene: TRBD1
J gene: TRBJ1-5

CDR3 DNA: TGTGCCAGCAGTCTCCCTCTAAACTACGAGCAGTACTTC
CDR3 protein: CASSLPLNYEQYF
clone size: few
V gene: TRBV28
D gene: -
J gene: TRBJ2-7

CDR3 DNA: TGTGCCAGCATCCGCTCGGCCAGCCGGGACACCGGGGAGCTGTTTTTT
CDR3 protein: CASIRSASRDTGELFF
clone size: few
V gene: TRBV28
D gene: -
J gene: TRBJ2-2

CDR3 DNA: TGTGCCAGCAGCCTCAACCTAGCGGGGGGGGAGACCCAGTACTTC
CDR3 protein: CASSLNLAGGETQYF
clone size: -
V gene: TRBV14
D gene: TRBD2
J gene: TRBJ2-5

CDR3 DNA: TGTGCCAGCAGTTTAGACAGGCCGAGGAACACTGAAGCTTTCTTT
CDR3 protein: CASSLDRPRNTEAFF
clone size: -
V gene: TRBV27
D gene: -
J gene: TRBJ1-1

CDR3 DNA: TGCAGCGTTGATCCCTGGGGAGTTTCGGGCCATAATGAGCAGTTCTTC
CDR3 protein: CSVDPWGVSGHNEQFF
clone size: few
V gene: TRBV29-1
D gene: -
J gene: TRBJ2-1

CDR3 DNA: TGTGCCAGCAACAGGGGGCATTTCGGAAGCAATCAGCCCCAGCATTTT
CDR3 protein: CASNRGHFGSNQPQHF
clone size: -
V gene: TRBV2
D gene: TRBD1
J gene: TRBJ1-5

CDR3 DNA: TGTGCCAGCAGTCTAGCGGGAGCTGCCAACGAGCAGTACTTC
CDR3 protein: CASSLAGAANEQYF
clone size: -
V gene: TRBV6-5
D gene: TRBD2
J gene: TRBJ2-7

CDR3 DNA: TGTGCCTGGAACCATCCGGGGGGCCGCTCCTACGAGCAGTACTTC
CDR3 protein: CAWNHPGGRSYEQYF
clone size: -
V gene: TRBV30
D gene: -
J gene: TRBJ2-7

CDR3 DNA: TGTGCCAGCAGCCCCCGGGGGTGGGTTGGCACCGGGGAGCTGTTTTTT
CDR3 protein: CASSPRGWVGTGELFF
clone size: -
V gene: TRBV11-2
D gene: -
J gene: TRBJ2-2

CDR3 DNA: TGTGCCAGCAGTGACTCGGGACAGAGTAACACTGAAGCTTTCTTT
CDR3 protein: CASSDSGQSNTEAFF
clone size: -
V gene: TRBV6-4
D gene: TRBD1
J gene: TRBJ1-1

CDR3 DNA: TGTGCCAGCAGTGTCGGACAGGGGATCTCTAATGAAAAACTGTTTTTT
CDR3 protein: CASSVGQGISNEKLFF
clone size: -
V gene: TRBV2
D gene: TRBD1
J gene: TRBJ1-4

CDR3 DNA: TGTGCCAGCGCGGTCAGCGGGCGAAAAGAGACCCAGTACTTC
CDR3 protein: CASAVSGRKETQYF
clone size: -
V gene: TRBV6-6
D gene: -
J gene: TRBJ2-5

CDR3 DNA: TGTGCCAGCGGGGGGAAAGGCTATGGCTACACCTTC
CDR3 protein: CASGGKGYGYTF
clone size: -
V gene: TRBV28
D gene: -
J gene: TRBJ1-2

CDR3 DNA: TGTGCCAGCAGTGAAGTAGGGGACTATGGCTACACCTTC
CDR3 protein: CASSEVGDYGYTF
clone size: -
V gene: TRBV6-1
D gene: -
J gene: TRBJ1-2

CDR3 DNA: TGTGCCAGCAGTTACGGGCAGGGTGATGGCTACACCTTC
CDR3 protein: CASSYGQGDGYTF
clone size: -
V gene: TRBV6-5
D gene: -
J gene: TRBJ1-2

CDR3 DNA: TGCGCCAGCAAAGATCGACTAGACTACGAGCAGTACTTC
CDR3 protein: CASKDRLDYEQYF
clone size: once
V gene: TRBV5-1
D gene: -
J gene: TRBJ2-7

CDR3 DNA: TGCGCCAGCAGTGACGGGGGTTACCAGACGAGCAATCAGCCCCAGCATTTT
CDR3 protein: CASSDGGYQTSNQPQHF
clone size: -
V gene: TRBV10-2
D gene: -
J gene: TRBJ1-5

CDR3 DNA: TGTGCCAGCAGCTTGGGTGGGGCAGGCACTGAAGCTTTCTTT
CDR3 protein: CASSLGGAGTEAFF
clone size: -
V gene: TRBV5-6
D gene: -
J gene: TRBJ1-1

CDR3 DNA: TGTGCCAGCAGCGTAGGGGTAACTAGCGGGAGACGGGGCACAGATACGCAGTATTTT
CDR3 protein: CASSVGVTSGRRGTDTQYF
clone size: -
V gene: TRBV9
D gene: TRBD2
J gene: TRBJ2-3

CDR3 DNA: TGTGCCAGTCGCCTCGGGACCGGGACACGGGGCGAGCAGTACTTC
CDR3 protein: CASRLGTGTRGEQYF
clone size: once
V gene: TRBV27
D gene: -
J gene: TRBJ2-7

CDR3 DNA: TGTGCCAGCAGCTTGGCACGGGGTTCCAAAAACATTCAGTACTTC
CDR3 protein: CASSLARGSKNIQYF
clone size: -
V gene: TRBV5-4
D gene: -
J gene: TRBJ2-4

CDR3 DNA: TGCGCCAGCAGCCAAGAACCAGGGACAGGGGCCTATGGCTACACCTTC
CDR3 protein: CASSQEPGTGAYGYTF
clone size: -
V gene: TRBV4-3
D gene: TRBD1
J gene: TRBJ1-2

CDR3 DNA: TGTGCCAGCAGCTTAGCCCCGACAGTCTCCTACGAGCAGTACTTC
CDR3 protein: CASSLAPTVSYEQYF
clone size: few
V gene: TRBV13
D gene: -
J gene: TRBJ2-7

CDR3 DNA: TGCGCCAGCAGCCAAGAGCTGCCGAGAGGAAACTACGAGCAGTACTTC
CDR3 protein: CASSQELPRGNYEQYF
clone size: -
V gene: TRBV4-1
D gene: -
J gene: TRBJ2-7

CDR3 DNA: TGTGCCAGCAGTGAGATCAGGGGGGACAGGCGGTACGAGCAGTACTTC
CDR3 protein: CASSEIRGDRRYEQYF
clone size: few
V gene: TRBV25-1
D gene: TRBD1
J gene: TRBJ2-7

CDR3 DNA: TGTGCCAGCAGCTCCCTGACAGGGTGGGACACTGAAGCTTTCTTT
CDR3 protein: CASSSLTGWDTEAFF
clone size: few
V gene: TRBV7-9
D gene: TRBD1
J gene: TRBJ1-1

CDR3 DNA: TGTGCCAGCAGTGACCAGGGGAACACTGAAGCTTTCTTT
CDR3 protein: CASSDQGNTEAFF
clone size: -
V gene: TRBV6-4
D gene: -
J gene: TRBJ1-1

CDR3 DNA: TGTGCCAGCAGTGGCCGACTAGCGCAGTACAATGAGCAGTTCTTC
CDR3 protein: CASSGRLAQYNEQFF
clone size: few
V gene: TRBV6-1
D gene: TRBD2
J gene: TRBJ2-1

CDR3 DNA: TGCGCCAGCAGCCAAGTGTTTACAGGGGGAAACACCATATATTTT
CDR3 protein: CASSQVFTGGNTIYF
clone size: once
V gene: TRBV4-3
D gene: -
J gene: TRBJ1-3

CDR3 DNA: TGTGCCAGCAGTGAACTGTACGGGCAGTACTTC
CDR3 protein: CASSELYGQYF
clone size: few
V gene: TRBV6-5
D gene: -
J gene: TRBJ2-7

CDR3 DNA: TGCGCCAGCAGCCAAGGTCGACAGGCTAATCAGCCCCAGCATTTT
CDR3 protein: CASSQGRQANQPQHF
clone size: -
V gene: TRBV4-1
D gene: -
J gene: TRBJ1-5

CDR3 DNA: TGTGCCAGCAGCCCGGGGACAGGGTTTTATCAGCCCCAGCATTTT
CDR3 protein: CASSPGTGFYQPQHF
clone size: -
V gene: TRBV7-2
D gene: TRBD1
J gene: TRBJ1-5

CDR3 DNA: TGTGCCAGCAGTCCTTCGGGACTAGCGGGTGAGACCCAGTACTTC
CDR3 protein: CASSPSGLAGETQYF
clone size: -
V gene: TRBV27
D gene: TRBD2
J gene: TRBJ2-5

CDR3 DNA: TGTGCCAGGACCGGGACTAGCGGGGAACGTGAGCAGTTCTTC
CDR3 protein: CARTGTSGEREQFF
clone size: -
V gene: TRBV2
D gene: TRBD2
J gene: TRBJ2-1

CDR3 DNA: TGTGCCAGCAAGCGGGGCGATGGCTCCTACAATGAGCAGTTCTTC
CDR3 protein: CASKRGDGSYNEQFF
clone size: -
V gene: TRBV5-4
D gene: TRBD2
J gene: TRBJ2-1